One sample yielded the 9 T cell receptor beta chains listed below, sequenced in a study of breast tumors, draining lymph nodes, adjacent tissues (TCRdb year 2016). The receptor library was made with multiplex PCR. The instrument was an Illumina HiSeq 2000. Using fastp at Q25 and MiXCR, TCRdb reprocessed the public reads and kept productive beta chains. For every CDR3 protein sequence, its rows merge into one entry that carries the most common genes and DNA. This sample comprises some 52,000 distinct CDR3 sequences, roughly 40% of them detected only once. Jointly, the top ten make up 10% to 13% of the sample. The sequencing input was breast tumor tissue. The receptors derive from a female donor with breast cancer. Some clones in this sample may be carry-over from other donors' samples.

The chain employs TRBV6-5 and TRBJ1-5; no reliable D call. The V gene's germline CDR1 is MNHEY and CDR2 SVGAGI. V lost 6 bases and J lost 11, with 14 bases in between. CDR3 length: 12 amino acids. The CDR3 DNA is TGTGCCAGCAGATCGACATGGGAGACCCAGCATTTT. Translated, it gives CASRSTWETQHF.

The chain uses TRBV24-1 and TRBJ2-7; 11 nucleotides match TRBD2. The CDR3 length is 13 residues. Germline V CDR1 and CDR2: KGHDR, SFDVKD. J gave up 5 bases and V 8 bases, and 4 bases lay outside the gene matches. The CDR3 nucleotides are TGTGCCACCAAGTCGACTAGCGGGAACGAGCAGTACTTC. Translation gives CATKSTSGNEQYF.

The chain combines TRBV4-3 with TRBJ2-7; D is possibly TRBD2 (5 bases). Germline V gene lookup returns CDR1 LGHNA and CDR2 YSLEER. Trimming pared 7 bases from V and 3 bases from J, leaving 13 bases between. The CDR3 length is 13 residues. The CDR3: CASTLRDGYEQYF. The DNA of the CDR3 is TGCGCCAGCACCCTCCGGGATGGCTACGAGCAGTACTTC.

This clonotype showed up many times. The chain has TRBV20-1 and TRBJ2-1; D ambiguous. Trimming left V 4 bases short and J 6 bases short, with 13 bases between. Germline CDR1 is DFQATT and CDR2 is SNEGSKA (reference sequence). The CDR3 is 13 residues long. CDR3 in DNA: TGCAGTGCTAAGTGGCAGAGCACCAATGAGCAGTTCTTC. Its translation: CSAKWQSTNEQFF.

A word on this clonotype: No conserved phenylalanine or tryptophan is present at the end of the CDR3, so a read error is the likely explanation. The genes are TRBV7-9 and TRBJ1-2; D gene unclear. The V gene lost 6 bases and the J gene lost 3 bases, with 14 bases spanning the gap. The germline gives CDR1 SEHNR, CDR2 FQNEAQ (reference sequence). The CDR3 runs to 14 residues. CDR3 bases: TGTGCCAGCAGTACATCGGGAGCTGACTATGGCTACACCCTC. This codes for CASSTSGADYGYTL.

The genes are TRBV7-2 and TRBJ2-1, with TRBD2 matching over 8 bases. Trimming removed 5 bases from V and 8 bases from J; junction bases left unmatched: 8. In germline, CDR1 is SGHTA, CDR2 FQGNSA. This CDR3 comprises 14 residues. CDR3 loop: CASSTSGRSDEQFF. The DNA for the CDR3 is TGTGCCAGCAGCACCAGCGGGAGAAGCGATGAGCAGTTCTTC.

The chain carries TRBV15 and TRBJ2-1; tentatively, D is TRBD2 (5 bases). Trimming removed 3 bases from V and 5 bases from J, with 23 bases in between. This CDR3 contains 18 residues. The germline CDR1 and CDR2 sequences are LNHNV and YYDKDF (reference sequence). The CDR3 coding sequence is TGTGCCACCAGCAGCCCACTCTGGTCCAGCGGCCAAGACAATGAGCAGTTCTTC. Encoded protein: CATSSPLWSSGQDNEQFF.

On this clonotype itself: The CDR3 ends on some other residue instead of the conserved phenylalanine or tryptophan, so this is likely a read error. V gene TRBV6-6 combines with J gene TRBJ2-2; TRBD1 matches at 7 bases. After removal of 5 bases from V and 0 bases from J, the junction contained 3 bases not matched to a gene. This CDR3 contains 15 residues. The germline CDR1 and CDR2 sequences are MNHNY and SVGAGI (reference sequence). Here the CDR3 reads CASSRDSPNTGELFL. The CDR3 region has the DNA TGTGCCAGCAGTAGGGACAGCCCGAACACCGGGGAGCTGTTTTTG.

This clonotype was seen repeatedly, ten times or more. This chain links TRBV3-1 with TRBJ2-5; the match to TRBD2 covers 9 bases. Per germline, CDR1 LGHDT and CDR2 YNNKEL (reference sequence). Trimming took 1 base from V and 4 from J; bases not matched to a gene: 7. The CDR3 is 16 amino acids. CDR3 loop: CASSQVVLAGRETQYF. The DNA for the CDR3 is TGTGCCAGCAGCCAAGTGGTGCTAGCGGGGAGAGAGACCCAGTACTTC.